The 15 T cell receptor beta chains below all came from one sample that was sequenced in a study of T-cell reconstitution after alpha-beta-depleted transplantation in children. The library targeted TCRbeta and was prepared with unique molecular identifiers. TCRdb processed the PCR reads anew with MiXCR; each CDR3 protein has one entry. Of around 300,000 distinct CDR3 sequences in the sample, approximately 23% are singletons; the top ten hold around 9.9%. Here the sequenced sample was PBMCs, mostly from graft donor cells, taken 180 days after TCRalphabeta/CD19-depleted stem cell transplant. Every receptor here comes from a male patient between 10 and 17 years old who had a stem cell transplant for acute lymphoblastic leukemia, so the T cells may come from the graft donor.

This clonotype was recorded at least ten times. The chain joins TRBV5-1 to TRBJ2-7, with unresolved D. The CDR3 is 13 amino acids. The V and J ends lost 0 bases and 3 bases respectively, with 7 bases between them. The V gene's germline CDR1 is SGHRS and CDR2 YFSETQ. Here the CDR3 reads CASSLAMGYEQYF. CDR3 bases: TGCGCCAGCAGCTTGGCCATGGGCTACGAGCAGTACTTC.

V usage is TRBV20-1 and J usage is TRBJ2-3; 8 positions match TRBD1. Germline-derived CDR1 and CDR2 are DFQATT and SNEGSKA (reference sequence). CDR3 length: 15 amino acids. Trimming removed 6 bases from V and 5 bases from J; junction bases left unmatched: 13. The CDR3 region is CSARMDRVGRDTQYF. CDR3 nucleotides: TGCAGTGCGCGGATGGACAGGGTCGGGAGAGATACGCAGTATTTT.

The chain is built from TRBV4-1 and TRBJ2-1; D is uncertain. This CDR3 is 13 amino acids long. V gave up 6 bases and J gave up 2 bases, with 8 bases separating them. Germline V lookup: CDR1 MGHRA, CDR2 YSYEKL. CDR3 residues: CASSRTPYNEQFF. The CDR3 DNA reads TGCGCCAGCAGTCGTACACCCTACAATGAGCAGTTCTTC.

The chain recombines TRBV9 with TRBJ2-7; 9 nucleotides align to TRBD1. Looked up from germline, CDR1 is SGDLS and CDR2 is YYNGEE. Losses at the gene ends were 3 bases for V and 5 bases for J; bases not matched to a gene: 6. The CDR3 sequence is 14 residues long. This CDR3 is CASSEGTGLDEQYF. CDR3 sequence (DNA): TGTGCCAGCAGCGAAGGGACAGGGCTGGACGAGCAGTACTTC.

This clonotype has ten or more counts. The genes are TRBV29-1 and TRBJ2-4; TRBD2 aligns across 11 bases. This CDR3 is 14 amino acids long. Germline loops: CDR1 SQVTM, CDR2 ANQGSEA. J was trimmed by 4 bases and V by 3 bases; bases with no gene match: 2. The CDR3 sequence: CSVESSGRKNIQYF. The CDR3 DNA reads as TGCAGCGTTGAGTCTAGCGGGAGGAAAAACATTCAGTACTTC.

This chain links TRBV2 with TRBJ2-3; D remains ambiguous. Germline V gene lookup returns CDR1 SNHLY and CDR2 FYNNEI. The CDR3 contains 15 residues. The V end was cut by 7 bases, the J end by 1 base, with 15 bases between. The CDR3 reads CASKKAIPRTDTQYF. DNA for the CDR3: TGTGCCAGCAAAAAGGCCATTCCCCGCACAGATACGCAGTATTTT.

This clonotype was counted only a few times. The chain uses TRBV27 and TRBJ1-6; the match to TRBD1 covers 10 bases. The germline V gene encodes CDR1 MNHEY and CDR2 SMNVEV (reference sequence). The CDR3 covers 15 residues. After removal of 1 base from V and 8 bases from J, the junction contained 2 bases not matched to a gene. The CDR3 sequence is CASSLWDRGYSPLHF. CDR3 sequence (DNA): TGTGCCAGCAGTTTATGGGACAGGGGATATTCACCCCTCCACTTT.

This clonotype was seen more than once but under ten times. No DNA is shown, since the ends of the CDR3 on it are uncertain; the CDR3 is the one TCRdb lists. The chain is built from TRBV7-2 and TRBJ2-4; the listed D gene, TRBD1, was not tested against the DNA. Looked up from germline, CDR1 is SGHTA and CDR2 is FQGNSA. The CDR3 length equals 12 residues, ends included. CDR3 in amino acids: CASSFGPGPGHF.

This clonotype showed up just a few times. This chain's CDR3 is CSARRTAVTDTQYF. Here the CDR3 DNA reads TGCAGTGCCCGGAGGACAGCCGTCACAGATACGCAGTATTTT. The J gene is TRBJ2-3, the V gene TRBV20-1; the D gene is possibly TRBD1 (6 bases). The CDR3 spans 14 residues. Germline V gene sequence: CDR1 DFQATT, CDR2 SNEGSKA (reference sequence). V dropped 6 bases and J dropped 2 bases, with 15 bases sitting between them.

This clonotype was picked up a small number of times. The rearrangement links TRBV20-1 to TRBJ2-7; TRBD1 matches at 7 bases. The CDR3 consists of 13 residues. The ends lost 5 bases at V and 4 bases at J; junction bases unmatched: 8. Germline lookup yields CDR1 DFQATT and CDR2 SNEGSKA (reference sequence). In nucleotides, the CDR3 is TGCAGTGCTCCAGGACAGGTTGGATACGAGCAGTACTTC. Protein: CSAPGQVGYEQYF.

This clonotype was detected only a few times. This chain uses TRBV5-1 with TRBJ2-2, with D perhaps matching TRBD1 (7 bases). The CDR3 loop spans 14 amino acids. The V gene's germline CDR1 is SGHRS and CDR2 YFSETQ. The V end was cut by 3 bases, the J end by 7 bases, with 13 bases between. The DNA for the CDR3 is TGCGCCAGCAGCTCCTCCAGGGGGGACGGGGAGCTGTTTTTT. Translation: CASSSSRGDGELFF.

This clonotype came up many times. The rearrangement uses TRBV5-1 and TRBJ2-3; 7 bases are a match to TRBD2. Germline V gene data show CDR1 as SGHRS and CDR2 as YFSETQ. V shed 5 bases and J 5 bases; nucleotides not matched to a gene: 14. The CDR3 has 16 residues. For the CDR3, the DNA is TGCGCCAGCAGAGTTCCTCGCGGGAGTAGGGGAGATACGCAGTATTTT. It encodes CASRVPRGSRGDTQYF.

The CDR3: CASSFGGGVDTQYF. As DNA, the CDR3 is TGTGCCAGCAGTTTTGGGGGAGGGGTGGATACGCAGTATTTT. V is TRBV27 and J is TRBJ2-3, with TRBD2 matching 7 bases. V gave up 3 bases and J gave up 6 bases; unmatched junction bases: 6. There are 14 residues in the CDR3. CDR1 and CDR2 from the germline V gene are MNHEY and SMNVEV (reference sequence).

The chain employs TRBV20-1 and TRBJ2-1; D might be TRBD1 (5 bases). The ends were cut back, 4 bases at V and 9 bases at J, with 19 bases in the middle. The CDR3 has 14 amino acids. Germline V lookup: CDR1 DFQATT, CDR2 SNEGSKA (reference sequence). CDR3 amino acids: CSAKAVDRPGEQFF. The CDR3 DNA follows: TGCAGTGCTAAGGCCGTAGACAGACCCGGTGAGCAGTTCTTC.

The chain uses TRBV27 and TRBJ2-5; D tentatively reads TRBD1 or TRBD2 (5 bases each). Germline CDR1 is MNHEY and CDR2 is SMNVEV (reference sequence). The CDR3 runs 15 residues. V lost 6 bases and J lost 1, with 15 bases in between. The CDR3 sequence is CASSPGAGIQETQYF. Written as DNA, the CDR3 is TGTGCCAGCAGCCCCGGGGCAGGGATCCAAGAGACCCAGTACTTC.